This TCR beta chain was recorded in a study of cytomegalovirus exposure and HLA in healthy donors. Study-wide results and limits: An analysis done earlier found most TCR beta V segments productive about 90% or about 30% of the time. In all likelihood, a cluster of highly shared sequence variants was a sequencing artifact.

These donors counted as nominally healthy when sampled, but unrecorded immune exposures were likely. About this clone: Its antigen is not known.

The PCR was carried out with 60 Vbeta primers and 13 Jbeta primers. Sequencing was performed with immunoSEQ multiplex PCR; in TCRdb, only in-frame clones are kept and a portion is missing. Of 200,000 or so clones listed, roughly four fifths were seen once; the top ten hold about 0.1%. Sequences were obtained from PBMCs. The sequence was collected from a boy under 10 years old in good health and CMV-seronegative.

DNA of the CDR3: TGTGCCAGCGAGGGACTAGCGCAATACGAGCAGTACTTC. Translating it yields CASEGLAQYEQYF. This chain joins TRBV2 and TRBJ2-5, with 10 bases matching TRBD2. The tail of the sequence fits TRBJ2-7 better, so the J call may be wrong. Germline CDR1 is SNHLY and CDR2 is FYNNEI. The length of the CDR3 is 13 residues.